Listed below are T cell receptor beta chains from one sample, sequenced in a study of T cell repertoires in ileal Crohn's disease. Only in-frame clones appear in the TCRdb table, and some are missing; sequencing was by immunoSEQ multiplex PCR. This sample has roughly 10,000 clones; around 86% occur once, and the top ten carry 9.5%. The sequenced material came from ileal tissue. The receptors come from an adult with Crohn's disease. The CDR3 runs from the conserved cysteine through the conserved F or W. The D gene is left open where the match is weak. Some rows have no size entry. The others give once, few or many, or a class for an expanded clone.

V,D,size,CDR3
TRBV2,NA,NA,CASSDRIPSSNTGELFF
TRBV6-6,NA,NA,CASSSPKISNQPQHF
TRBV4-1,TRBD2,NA,CASSQGLSGRAGNEQFF
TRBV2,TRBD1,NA,CASSADRGQETQYF
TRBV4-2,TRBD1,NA,CASSQEWRQGAHEQFF
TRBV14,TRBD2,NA,CASSQVAGSSYNEQFF
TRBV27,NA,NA,CASQRDRQYNQPQHF
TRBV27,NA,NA,CASSPSSSTYNEQFF
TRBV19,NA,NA,CASSIGATNYGYTF
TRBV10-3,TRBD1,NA,CAISVGTGLGYTF
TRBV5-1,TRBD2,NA,CASSLVGGYEQYF
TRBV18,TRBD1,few,CASSHNGDSLTEKLFF
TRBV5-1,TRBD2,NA,CASSSGTSLGEQYF
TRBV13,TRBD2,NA,CASSLRSSGRSADTQYF
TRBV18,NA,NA,CASSPTGTESFSNYGYTF
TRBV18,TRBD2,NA,CASSASPGGRDTQYF
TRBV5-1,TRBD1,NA,CASSLGGQGAGEQYF
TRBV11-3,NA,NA,CASSLSGGNTEAFF
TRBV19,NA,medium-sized,CASSPVGGGYGYTF
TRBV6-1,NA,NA,CASTGWDTEAFF
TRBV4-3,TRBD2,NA,CASSRDYNNEQFF
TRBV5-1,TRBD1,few,CASSSTGGTEAFF
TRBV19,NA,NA,CASIGRGTGELFF
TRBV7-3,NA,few,CASSRLQGSDEAFF
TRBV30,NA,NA,CAWSEYNEQFF
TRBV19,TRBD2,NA,CASTSGGGTGELFF
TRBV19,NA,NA,CASSMDPVNTEAFF
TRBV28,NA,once,CASSMRTEAFF
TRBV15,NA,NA,CATSRGERTEAFF
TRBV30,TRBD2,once,CAWRAKRGGADTQYF
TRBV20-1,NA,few,CSASPSAEAFF
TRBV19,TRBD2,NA,CASSIRAGDPSGTQYF
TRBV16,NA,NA,CASSQSGGTGEDTQYF
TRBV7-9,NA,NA,CASSLEGRGNEQFF
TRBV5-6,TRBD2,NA,CASSFGLAGGPSTDTQYF
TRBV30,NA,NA,CAWRNRETEAFF
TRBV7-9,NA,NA,CASSSTLLGTDTQYF
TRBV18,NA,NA,CASSPPSGQETQYF
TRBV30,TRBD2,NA,CAWSSLAGGKSSYNEQFF
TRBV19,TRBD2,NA,CASSPSGRAGTGELFF
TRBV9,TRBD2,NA,CASSPTPGLAGPGELFF
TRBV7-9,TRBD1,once,CASSAFTGGAGETQYF
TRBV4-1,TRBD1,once,CASSQGDRGNYEQYF
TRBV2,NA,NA,CASRDTSIGPYNEQFF
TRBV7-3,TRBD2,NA,CASSLGLATGEQFF
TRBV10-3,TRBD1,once,CAISGGEGASLYNEQFF
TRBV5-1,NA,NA,CASSLDPAGNNEQFF
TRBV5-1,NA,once,CASKVENTEAFF
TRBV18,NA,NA,CASSPPDRPTGELFF
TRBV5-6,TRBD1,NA,CASSRPEGAADTQYF
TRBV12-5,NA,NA,CASAVEGAYYEQYF
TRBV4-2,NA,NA,CASSQDISAGIYGYTF
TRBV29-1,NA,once,CSVGHQGAEAFF
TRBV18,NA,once,CASSLNRNEKLFF
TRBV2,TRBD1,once,CASRGTALGEPQHF
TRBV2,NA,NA,CASSEGWDKSYEQYF
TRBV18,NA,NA,CASSPEQGMNTEAFF